This TCR beta chain was recovered during a study of blood T cell repertoires in COVID-19. Study information: The study drew acute and convalescent COVID-19 samples from the United States, Italy and Spain. From T cells, B-cell-depleted T cells, or PBMCs came the material, which was cDNA or gDNA.

Trimming cost V 3 bases and J 4 bases, with 15 bases left between them. This CDR3 has 15 residues. Germline loops: CDR1 LNHDA, CDR2 SQIVND (reference sequence). Authors' methods: The authors estimated nucleated cell counts from reference gene primer amplification. This table comes from immunoSEQ multiplex PCR, and its TCRdb copy is limited to in-frame clones, with some not included. V, J and clone size derive from that table, while D and trimming were established from the DNA sequence. The table lists about 74,000 clones, about nine tenths of them singletons. Sequencing used peripheral blood. The chain carries TRBV19 and TRBJ1-2; tentatively, D is TRBD1 (6 bases). The sequence came from a woman older than 75 with active or convalescent COVID-19. In DNA, the CDR3 is TGTGCCAGTAGTATGGGGGACATGAACGGCTATGGCTACACCTTC. As protein: CASSMGDMNGYGYTF.